This record looks at one TCR beta chain sequence and its context. Its antigen is not identified. This sample was taken from a study of T-cell memory formation after mild COVID-19. Study summary: The TCR clusters were mostly specific to one donor.

Broader study findings: Contracting clones, day 15 to 85, had balanced CD4/CD8, and later expanders favored CD4+. Mainly CM and EM harbored the contracting CD4+ clones; mainly EMRA harbored the CD8+ ones.

Libraries for TCRalpha and TCRbeta carried sample barcodes and unique molecular identifiers via 5'RACE. Via MiXCR, TCRdb re-called the 5' RACE reads, giving one row per CDR3 protein. The data contain around 25,000 distinct CDR3 sequences, approximately 7.4% of them singletons. Germline CDR1 SQVTM, CDR2 ANQGSEA. The CDR3 covers 12 residues. V was pared by 3 bases and J by 0 bases, with 6 bases between. The origin of this receptor is an adult woman who had mild COVID-19 (a few samples of this study predate the infection). Cell type and time point are not known. Source material: PBMCs or a T cell subset sorted from them (not recorded which). The chain joins TRBV29-1 to TRBJ2-7; no clear D. The CDR3 region has the DNA TGCAGCGTTGATTTGGGCTCCTACGAGCAGTACTTC. Encoded protein: CSVDLGSYEQYF.